Listed below are T cell receptor beta chains from one sample, sequenced in a study of shared clonotypes between healthy human individuals. The protocol was immunoSEQ multiplex PCR, while the TCRdb copy is restricted to in-frame clones and leaves out a portion. This table holds 2.3 million or so clones, 85% to 95% found once. Material for sequencing was naive CD4+ T cells from PBMCs. The receptor source for this set is a man aged 18 to 29 in good health. Some clones in this sample may be carry-over from other donors' samples. CDR3s include the opening cysteine and the closing phenylalanine or tryptophan. The D gene is left open where the match is weak. The size field is filled for only some rows; it gives once, few, many or a size class.

>-|-|TRBJ1-3|TRBV30
CAWSPAAGNTIYF
TGTGCCTGGAGTCCTGCCGCTGGAAACACCATATATTTT
>-|TRBD2|TRBJ2-7|TRBV27
CASSYHPSGASSYEQYF
TGTGCCAGCAGTTACCATCCTAGCGGGGCCAGCTCCTACGAGCAGTACTTC
>once|TRBD2|TRBJ2-5|TRBV7-2
CASSSKAGGGETQYF
TGTGCCAGCAGCTCAAAGGCGGGAGGAGGGGAGACCCAGTACTTC
>-|-|TRBJ2-2|TRBV28
CASRTGRGVGTGELFF
TGTGCCAGCAGGACTGGAAGAGGGGTGGGCACCGGGGAGCTGTTTTTT
>-|-|TRBJ1-1|TRBV2
CASSVNRLTEAFF
TGTGCCAGCAGTGTAAACAGGTTGACTGAAGCTTTCTTT
>-|TRBD1|TRBJ2-7|TRBV6-1
CAASSGTGALSEQYF
TGTGCCGCTTCGTCCGGGACAGGGGCCTTGAGCGAGCAGTACTTC
>once|-|TRBJ1-5|TRBV7-2
CASSLEVFQPQHF
TGTGCCAGCAGCTTAGAGGTGTTTCAGCCCCAGCATTTT
>-|-|TRBJ2-7|TRBV28
CASSPPGARDEQYF
TGTGCCAGCAGTCCCCCCGGGGCCCGGGACGAGCAGTACTTC
>-|-|TRBJ1-1|TRBV18
CASSPRRGKAEAFF
TGTGCCAGCTCACCAAGGAGGGGGAAGGCTGAAGCTTTCTTT
>-|-|TRBJ2-5|TRBV6-5
CASSYSRGQETQYF
TGTGCCAGCAGTTACTCCCGGGGCCAAGAGACCCAGTACTTC
>-|TRBD2|TRBJ2-1|TRBV6-1
CASRGGLEGNEQFF
TGTGCCAGCAGGGGAGGGCTAGAAGGCAATGAGCAGTTCTTC
>once|-|TRBJ2-7|TRBV30
CAWSVRWGGEKGRLSSYEQYF
TGTGCCTGGAGTGTACGATGGGGCGGGGAAAAGGGACGTCTAAGCTCCTACGAGCAGTACTTC
>-|-|TRBJ2-5|TRBV5-1
CASSLVEGEETQYF
TGCGCCAGCAGCTTGGTTGAGGGAGAAGAGACCCAGTACTTC
>-|-|TRBJ2-5|TRBV5-1
CASSLTSFQETQYF
TGCGCCAGCAGCTTGACTAGCTTCCAGGAGACCCAGTACTTC
>once|TRBD2|TRBJ2-2|TRBV4-3
CASSVGRGRVAGELFF
TGCGCCAGCAGCGTGGGGAGGGGACGGGTAGCCGGGGAGCTGTTTTTT
>-|TRBD1|TRBJ2-7|TRBV29-1
CSVEVYRGNEQYF
TGCAGCGTGGAAGTGTACAGGGGTAACGAGCAGTACTTC
>-|-|TRBJ1-2|TRBV15
CATSRDLGQSF
TGTGCCACCAGCAGAGATCTAGGGCAGAGCTTC
>-|-|TRBJ1-5|TRBV28
CASNPQYSNQPQHF
TGTGCCAGCAACCCACAATATAGCAATCAGCCCCAGCATTTT
>-|TRBD1|TRBJ2-3|TRBV6-6
CASSYETGGRDTQYF
TGTGCCAGCAGTTACGAGACAGGGGGACGAGATACGCAGTATTTT
>-|TRBD1|TRBJ2-7|TRBV28
CASTTTGQGGPYEQYF
TGTGCCAGCACCACTACCGGACAGGGAGGCCCCTACGAGCAGTACTTC
>-|-|TRBJ2-5|TRBV6-5
CASSTMVGKQETQYF
TGTGCCAGCAGTACTATGGTGGGGAAACAAGAGACCCAGTACTTC
>once|-|TRBJ2-6|TRBV6-5
CASSYSYNRANVLTF
TGTGCCAGCAGTTACTCCTATAATCGGGCCAACGTCCTGACTTTC
>once|TRBD2|TRBJ2-2|TRBV5-1
CASSLSKGLADPGELFF
TGCGCCAGCAGCTTGAGCAAAGGACTAGCGGATCCCGGGGAGCTGTTTTTT
>once|-|TRBJ1-5|TRBV28
CASSLLAGEGNQPQHF
TGTGCCAGCAGTTTATTAGCGGGGGAAGGCAATCAGCCCCAGCATTTT
>-|-|TRBJ2-2|TRBV19
CASSSRDGNTGELFF
TGTGCCAGTTCCTCGAGGGACGGTAACACCGGGGAGCTGTTTTTT
>-|-|TRBJ1-1|TRBV18
CASQLGQLMNTEAFF
TGTGCCAGCCAACTGGGGCAGCTTATGAACACTGAAGCTTTCTTT
>-|-|TRBJ2-5|TRBV21-1
CASSTLRGRQETQYF
TGTGCCAGCAGCACCCTAAGGGGACGCCAAGAGACCCAGTACTTC
>-|TRBD2|TRBJ2-1|TRBV19
CASSRRLAGSSYNEQFF
TGTGCCAGTAGTCGACGACTAGCGGGAAGCTCCTACAATGAGCAGTTCTTC
>once|-|TRBJ2-7|TRBV19
CASSIAPSGTSYEQYF
TGTGCCAGTAGTATAGCGCCCAGCGGAACCTCCTACGAGCAGTACTTC
>once|-|TRBJ2-2|TRBV18
CASSLNRALANTGELFF
TGTGCCAGCTCACTAAATCGGGCGCTAGCGAACACCGGGGAGCTGTTTTTT
>-|-|TRBJ2-3|TRBV7-2
CASSLEAATDTQYF
TGTGCCAGCAGCTTAGAAGCAGCCACAGATACGCAGTATTTT
>-|-|TRBJ2-3|TRBV5-4
CASSRMGGDTQYF
TGTGCCAGCAGCCGCATGGGTGGGGATACGCAGTATTTT
>-|-|TRBJ2-1|TRBV7-2
CASSLVSWNEQFF
TGTGCCAGCAGCTTAGTCTCGTGGAATGAGCAGTTCTTC
>-|TRBD2|TRBJ2-7|TRBV5-6
CASSPRIAGFSEQYF
TGTGCCAGCAGCCCCCGGATAGCGGGATTCTCGGAGCAGTACTTC
>-|-|TRBJ2-5|TRBV27
CASSFPGQWGETQYF
TGTGCCAGCAGTTTTCCGGGACAATGGGGGGAGACCCAGTACTTC
>-|TRBD1|TRBJ2-3|TRBV18
CASSPRDRGQDTQYF
TGTGCCAGCTCACCAAGGGACAGGGGGCAAGATACGCAGTATTTT
>-|TRBD2|TRBJ2-2|TRBV6-1
CASSESGSNTGELFF
TGTGCCAGCAGTGAAAGCGGGAGTAACACCGGGGAGCTGTTTTTT
>-|-|TRBJ2-4|TRBV19
CASSIDSAVIQYF
TGTGCCAGTAGTATAGATAGCGCCGTCATTCAGTACTTC
>-|TRBD1|TRBJ1-1|TRBV4-2
CASSQAGTGNTEAFF
TGTGCCAGCAGCCAAGCCGGGACAGGGAACACTGAAGCTTTCTTT
>-|-|TRBJ2-7|TRBV5-6
CASSLGTVTSYEQYF
TGTGCCAGCAGCTTGGGGACGGTGACCTCCTACGAGCAGTACTTC
>-|-|TRBJ2-7|TRBV28
CASSIGPLSGEQYF
TGTGCCAGCAGCATTGGCCCCCTTTCGGGCGAGCAGTACTTC
>once|-|TRBJ1-5|TRBV18
CASSPGLGFSNQPQHF
TGTGCCAGCTCACCCGGGTTGGGGTTTAGCAATCAGCCCCAGCATTTT
>-|TRBD1|TRBJ1-5|TRBV2
CASSVTGGRGNQPQHF
TGTGCCAGCAGTGTAACAGGGGGCAGAGGCAATCAGCCCCAGCATTTT
>-|-|TRBJ1-3|TRBV9
CASSPPGRGYSGNTIYF
TGTGCCAGCAGCCCCCCGGGCCGGGGGTACTCTGGAAACACCATATATTTT
>-|-|TRBJ2-5|TRBV28
CASSTGGLGQETQYF
TGTGCCAGTTCAACTGGGGGATTAGGCCAAGAGACCCAGTACTTC